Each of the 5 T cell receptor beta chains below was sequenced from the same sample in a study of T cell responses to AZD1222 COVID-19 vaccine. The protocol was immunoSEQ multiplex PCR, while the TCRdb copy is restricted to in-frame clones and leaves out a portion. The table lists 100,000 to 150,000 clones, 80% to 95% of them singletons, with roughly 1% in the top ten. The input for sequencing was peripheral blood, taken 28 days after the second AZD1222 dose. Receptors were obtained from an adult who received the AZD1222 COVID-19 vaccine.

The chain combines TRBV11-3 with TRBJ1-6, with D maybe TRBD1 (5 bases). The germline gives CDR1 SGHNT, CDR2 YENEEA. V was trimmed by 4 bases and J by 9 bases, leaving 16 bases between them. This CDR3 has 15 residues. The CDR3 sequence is CASSYEPGGSSPLHF. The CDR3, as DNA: TGTGCCAGCAGCTACGAACCGGGGGGTAGTTCACCCCTCCACTTT.

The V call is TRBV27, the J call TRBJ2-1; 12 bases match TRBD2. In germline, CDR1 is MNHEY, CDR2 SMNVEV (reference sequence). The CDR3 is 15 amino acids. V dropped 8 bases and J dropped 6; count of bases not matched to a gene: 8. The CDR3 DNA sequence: TGTGCCAGCCGAACCGGGACTAGCGGGTTCAATGAGCAGTTCTTC. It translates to CASRTGTSGFNEQFF.

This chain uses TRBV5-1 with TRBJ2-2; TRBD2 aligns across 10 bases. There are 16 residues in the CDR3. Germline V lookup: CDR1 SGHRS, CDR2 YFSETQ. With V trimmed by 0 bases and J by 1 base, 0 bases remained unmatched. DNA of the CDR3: TGCGCCAGCAGCTTGGGACTAGCGGGGAACACCGGGGAGCTGTTTTTT. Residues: CASSLGLAGNTGELFF. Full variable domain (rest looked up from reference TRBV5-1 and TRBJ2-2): KAGVTQTPRYLIKTRGQQVTLSCSPISGHRSVSWYQQTPGQGLQFLFEYFSETQRNKGNFPGRFSGRQFSNSRSEMNVSTLELGDSALYLCASSLGLAGNTGELFFGEGSRLTVL.

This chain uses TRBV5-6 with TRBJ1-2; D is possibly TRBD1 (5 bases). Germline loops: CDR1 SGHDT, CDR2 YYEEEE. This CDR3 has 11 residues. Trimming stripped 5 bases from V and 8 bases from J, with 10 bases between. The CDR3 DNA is TGTGCCAGCAGTCCAGGGAGAGGCTACACCTTC. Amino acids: CASSPGRGYTF. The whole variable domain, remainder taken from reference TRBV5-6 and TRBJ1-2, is DAGVTQSPTHLIKTRGQQVTLRCSPKSGHDTVSWYQQALGQGPQFIFQYYEEEERQRGNFPDRFSGHQFPNYSSELNVNALLLGDSALYLCASSPGRGYTFGSGTRLTVV.

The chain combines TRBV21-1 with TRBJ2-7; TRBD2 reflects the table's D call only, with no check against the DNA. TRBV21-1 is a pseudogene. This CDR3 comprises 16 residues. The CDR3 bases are TGTGCCAGCAGCAAAGCGGGCAATGGGGGGTTCCACGAGCAGTACTTC. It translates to CASSKAGNGGFHEQYF.